Below are 31 T cell receptor beta chains sequenced from a single sample in a study of blood T cell repertoires in COVID-19. TCRdb keeps only in-frame clones here, not all; method: immunoSEQ multiplex PCR. The sample yields over 200,000 clones, about 89% seen once. Sequencing input: peripheral blood. These receptor sequences come from a woman aged 40-49 years with acute or convalescent COVID-19.

The V gene is TRBV10-3, the J gene TRBJ1-1; the D gene is possibly TRBD1 (5 bases). V shed 3 bases and J shed 7 bases, with 15 bases lying between them. The germline V gene encodes CDR1 ENHRY and CDR2 SYGVKD. The CDR3 totals 14 residues. The CDR3 is CAISDRGGEVEAFF. The DNA of the CDR3 is TGTGCCATCAGTGATCGTGGAGGGGAGGTTGAAGCTTTCTTT.

The chain couples TRBV2 to TRBJ2-3; 13 bases align to TRBD2. This CDR3 spans 17 amino acids. Germline lookup yields CDR1 SNHLY and CDR2 FYNNEI. The junction had 6 bases not matched to a gene; V was cut back by 5 bases and J by 1 base. CDR3 nucleotide sequence: TGTGCCAGCAGTTGGACTAGCGGGGGCTACCGCACAGATACGCAGTATTTT. This encodes CASSWTSGGYRTDTQYF.

This chain connects TRBV6-6 to TRBJ2-7; 11 positions agree with TRBD1. Per germline, CDR1 MNHNY and CDR2 SVGAGI (reference sequence). J lost 2 bases, V lost 6 bases, and 3 bases had no gene match. The CDR3 runs 14 residues. This CDR3 reads CASSLGQGAYEQYV. Written as DNA, the CDR3 is TGTGCCAGCAGCTTGGGACAGGGGGCCTACGAGCAGTACGTC.

The J gene is TRBJ2-5, the V gene TRBV27; 7 nucleotides match TRBD2. This CDR3 has 14 residues. V lost 5 bases to trimming and J lost 5 bases; unmatched junction nucleotides: 8. CDR1 and CDR2 (germline): MNHEY, SMNVEV (reference sequence). The CDR3 reads CASSSQRGRETQYF. The DNA for the CDR3 is TGTGCCAGCAGTAGCCAGCGGGGTCGTGAGACCCAGTACTTC.

CDR3 sequence reads: CASSLSRGGASNEQFF. CDR3 sequence (DNA): TGTGCCAGCAGCTTATCGCGCGGGGGGGCCTCCAATGAGCAGTTCTTC. The chain is built from TRBV7-2 and TRBJ2-1; 9 bases are a match to TRBD2. The junction had 8 bases not matched to a gene; V was cut back by 2 bases and J by 6 bases. The length of the CDR3 is 16 residues. Germline V CDR1 and CDR2: SGHTA, FQGNSA.

The chain couples TRBV18 to TRBJ1-1, with D hard to call. CDR1 and CDR2 (germline): KGHSH, LQKENI. The ends were cut back, 0 bases at V and 0 bases at J, with 8 bases in the middle. The CDR3 extends over 15 amino acids. CDR3 in amino acids: CASSPPKLLNTEAFF. The CDR3 bases are TGTGCCAGCTCACCACCGAAGCTGTTGAACACTGAAGCTTTCTTT.

J is TRBJ1-2 and V is TRBV5-4; 9 bases line up with TRBD1. CDR3 length: 14 amino acids. Germline CDR1 SGHNT, CDR2 YYREEE (reference sequence). V shed 3 bases, J shed 3 bases, and the junction held 3 bases outside the gene matches. The CDR3 here is CASSSTGGDYGYTF. CDR3 coding DNA: TGTGCCAGCAGCTCGACAGGGGGGGACTATGGCTACACCTTC. The variable domain in full, with the rest retrieved from reference TRBV5-4 and TRBJ1-2, is ETGVTQSPTHLIKTRGQQVTLRCSSQSGHNTVSWYQQALGQGPQFIFQYYREEENGRGNFPPRFSGLQFPNYSSELNVNALELDDSALYLCASSSTGGDYGYTFGSGTRLTVV.

The CDR3 nucleotides are TGTGCCAGCTCCCCTCCGGGTCTAGGTGGAAACACCATATATTTT. Translation gives CASSPPGLGGNTIYF. The chain couples TRBV18 to TRBJ1-3; D is unresolved. CDR3 length equals 15 residues. Trimming stripped 6 bases from V and 3 bases from J, with 15 bases between. Germline V lookup: CDR1 KGHSH, CDR2 LQKENI.

The gene calls are TRBV5-5 and TRBJ2-7; D possibly corresponds to TRBD2 (5 bases). The germline V gene has CDR1 SGHKS and CDR2 YYEKEE (reference sequence). This CDR3 has 13 amino acids. V dropped 0 bases and J dropped 6 bases, with 10 bases sitting between them. CDR3 nucleotide sequence: TGTGCCAGCAGCTTGGGCGGGCCGGGCGAGCAGTACGTC. This codes for CASSLGGPGEQYV.

The chain uses TRBV9 and TRBJ2-2; the D is unclear. V gave up 4 bases and J gave up 4 bases, with 8 bases separating them. The length of the CDR3 is 13 residues. Germline loops: CDR1 SGDLS, CDR2 YYNGEE. The CDR3 DNA reads TGTGCCAGCAGCCTCCCGGTCACCGGGGAGCTGTTTTTT. The encoded protein is CASSLPVTGELFF.

V is TRBV27 and J is TRBJ2-3; 8 bases line up with TRBD2. V lost 2 bases to trimming and J lost 3 bases; unmatched junction nucleotides: 4. In germline, CDR1 is MNHEY, CDR2 SMNVEV (reference sequence). CDR3 length equals 15 residues. The CDR3 spells CASSLVGGDTDTQYF. The CDR3 DNA sequence: TGTGCCAGCAGTTTAGTCGGGGGGGATACAGATACGCAGTATTTT.

The chain uses TRBV6-4 and TRBJ2-3; D possibly corresponds to TRBD1 (5 bases). The V and J ends lost 0 bases and 0 bases respectively, with 7 bases between them. CDR1 is MRHNA, CDR2 SNTAGT, per germline. The CDR3 is 15 amino acids. CDR3 DNA: TGTGCCAGCAGTGACTCCCCAGGGAGCACAGATACGCAGTATTTT. Its protein product is CASSDSPGSTDTQYF.

The chain employs TRBV18 and TRBJ2-1, with 12 nucleotides matching TRBD2. Germline lookup yields CDR1 KGHSH and CDR2 LQKENI. This CDR3 spans 15 amino acids. Unmatched junction bases numbered 7, after V lost 3 bases and J lost 10 bases. For the CDR3, the DNA is TGTGCCAGCTCACCGGGGACTAGCGGGTTGTGGGAGCAGTTCTTC. This codes for CASSPGTSGLWEQFF.

CDR3 sequence (DNA): TGTGCCACCAGCAGGAGGCAGGGGAATGAAAAACTGTTTTTT. This translates into CATSRRQGNEKLFF. The J gene is TRBJ1-4, the V gene TRBV15; D possibly corresponds to TRBD1 (6 bases). V was trimmed by 3 bases and J by 5 bases, leaving 10 bases between them. This CDR3 is built from 14 residues. In germline, CDR1 is LNHNV, CDR2 YYDKDF (reference sequence). Using reference TRBV15 and TRBJ1-4 for the parts outside the CDR3, the full variable domain is DAMVIQNPRYQVTQFGKPVTLSCSQTLNHNVMYWYQQKSSQAPKLLFHYYDKDFNNEADTPDNFQSRRPNTSFCFLDIRSPGLGDTAMYLCATSRRQGNEKLFFGSGTQLSVL.

The chain is built from TRBV7-7 and TRBJ1-6, with D possibly being TRBD1 (5 bases). Per germline, CDR1 SSHAT and CDR2 FNYEAQ (reference sequence). The CDR3 sequence is 16 residues long. V lost 5 bases to trimming and J lost 3 bases, with 14 bases between them. The CDR3 loop reads CASSHGTFNYNSPLHF. For the CDR3, the DNA is TGTGCCAGCAGCCACGGGACTTTTAACTATAATTCACCCCTCCACTTT.

This clone was seen a single time. The CDR3 coding sequence is TGTGCCAGCAGAACTAGCTACAATGAGCAGTTCTTC. Amino acid sequence: CASRTSYNEQFF. This chain joins TRBV2 and TRBJ2-1; tentative D call: TRBD2 (5 bases). The CDR3 loop spans 12 amino acids. With 6 bases removed from V and 3 bases from J, the gap between germline ends came to 6 bases. Looked up from germline, CDR1 is SNHLY and CDR2 is FYNNEI.

The chain uses TRBV11-1 and TRBJ1-1; 10 bases are shared with TRBD1. With 2 bases clipped from V and 6 bases from J, the junction kept 3 bases outside the gene matches. The CDR3 contains 14 residues. CDR1 and CDR2 (germline): SGHAT, FQDESV (reference sequence). The CDR3 region is CASSLIGTGAEAFF. CDR3 DNA: TGTGCCAGCAGCTTAATTGGGACAGGGGCTGAAGCTTTCTTT.

The chain combines TRBV4-1 with TRBJ1-3; TRBD1 matches 8 bases. The V and J ends lost 1 base and 0 bases, in that order; junction bases with no gene match: 2. This CDR3 is built from 16 residues. Per germline, CDR1 MGHRA and CDR2 YSYEKL. The CDR3 region has the DNA TGCGCCAGCAGCCAAGGGACAGGGCTCTCTGGAAACACCATATATTTT. Its protein is CASSQGTGLSGNTIYF.

This chain uses TRBV29-1 with TRBJ2-2; D possibly corresponds to TRBD1 (5 bases). Germline assignment: CDR1 SQVTM and CDR2 ANQGSEA. This CDR3 region has 14 residues. Deletions cut 5 bases from V and 6 bases from J, with 16 bases between. The CDR3 loop is CSVLPQGSAGELFF. The CDR3 DNA reads TGCAGCGTTTTACCTCAGGGTTCCGCCGGGGAGCTGTTTTTT.

This chain links TRBV30 with TRBJ1-2, with D unresolved. Germline V lookup: CDR1 GTSNPN, CDR2 SVGIG (reference sequence). V was clipped by 4 bases and J by 4 bases, with 22 bases between them. The CDR3 totals 16 residues. The CDR3 loop is CAWMRRRPTPFYGYTF. CDR3 bases: TGTGCCTGGATGCGGCGGAGACCCACACCGTTCTATGGCTACACCTTC.

This clone showed up just once. CDR3 nucleotides: TGCGCCAGCAGCTCCTCGGACAGGACTAATCAGCCCCAGCATTTT. Its translation is CASSSSDRTNQPQHF. This chain links TRBV5-1 with TRBJ1-5; TRBD1 aligns across 7 bases. The CDR3 runs to 15 residues. Losses at the gene ends were 3 bases for V and 4 bases for J; bases not matched to a gene: 7. CDR1 and CDR2 from the germline V gene are SGHRS and YFSETQ.

The chain couples TRBV28 to TRBJ1-2, with 8 bases aligning to TRBD1. The trim removed 5 bases at V and 5 bases at J, leaving 13 bases unmatched. From germline, CDR1 is MDHEN and CDR2 SYDVKM. The CDR3 covers 16 residues. The CDR3, as DNA: TGTGCCAGCAGTCCCTCGTTGACAGGGGTACGGTATGGCTACACCTTC. It encodes CASSPSLTGVRYGYTF.

J is TRBJ2-7 and V is TRBV11-2; D call uncertain. The CDR3 consists of 14 residues. CDR1 and CDR2 from the germline V gene are SGHAT and FQNNGV. Trimming took 2 bases from V and 0 from J, leaving 8 bases between them. The CDR3 loop reads CASSLTDISYEQYV. The CDR3 coding sequence is TGTGCCAGCAGCTTAACTGACATCTCCTACGAGCAGTACGTC.

This chain links TRBV6-5 with TRBJ2-1, with 10 bases that match TRBD1. Germline lookup yields CDR1 MNHEY and CDR2 SVGAGI. J gave up 5 bases and V 6 bases, and 1 base lay outside the gene matches. This CDR3 has 13 amino acids. The CDR3: CASSGQGDNEQFF. DNA of the CDR3: TGTGCCAGCAGCGGACAGGGGGACAATGAGCAGTTCTTC.

This sequence joins TRBV5-8 and TRBJ1-4; weak D call: TRBD1 (6 bases). The CDR3 sequence is 15 residues long. V was pared by 4 bases and J by 5 bases, with 15 bases between. In germline, CDR1 is SGHTS, CDR2 YDEGEE. CDR3 residues: CASSPRDTVNEKLFF. The CDR3 nucleotides are TGTGCCAGCAGCCCCCGGGACACTGTAAATGAAAAACTGTTTTTT.

The V and J genes are TRBV11-3 and TRBJ2-7, with D maybe TRBD1 (5 bases). Looked up from germline, CDR1 is SGHNT and CDR2 is YENEEA. The CDR3 totals 17 residues. V lost 5 bases to trimming and J lost 4 bases, with 24 bases between them. CDR3 amino acids: CASSQIRSIRGSYEQYV. DNA of the CDR3: TGTGCCAGCAGCCAAATTCGCTCAATTAGGGGATCTTACGAGCAGTACGTC.

This clone has a handful of counts. The CDR3 DNA is TGTGCCAGCAGCCCCTCCTCCGGGACAGGGGGTTTTTCTGAAGCTTTCTTT. The encoded protein is CASSPSSGTGGFSEAFF. The J gene is TRBJ1-1, the V gene TRBV3-1 (or the pseudogene TRBV3-2); 11 nucleotides match TRBD1. The CDR3 is 17 residues long. Germline CDR1 is LGHDT and CDR2 is YNNKEL (reference sequence). Trimming removed 4 bases from V and 6 bases from J; junction bases left unmatched: 13.

The gene calls are TRBV5-1 and TRBJ2-3; D is possibly TRBD2 (6 bases). There are 16 residues in the CDR3. Germline loops: CDR1 SGHRS, CDR2 YFSETQ. V lost 5 bases and J 4 bases, leaving 20 bases between the germline ends. The CDR3 region is CASSHTGLPAADTQYF. CDR3 sequence (DNA): TGCGCCAGCAGTCATACGGGACTGCCAGCGGCAGATACGCAGTATTTT.

CDR3: CASSPQAGTSTDTQYF. The CDR3 region has the DNA TGTGCCAGCAGCCCCCAGGCGGGTACTAGCACAGATACGCAGTATTTT. The chain has TRBV11-2 and TRBJ2-3, with D possibly matching TRBD2 (5 bases). Germline CDR1 and CDR2: SGHAT and FQNNGV. Trimming took off 5 bases at V and 0 bases at J, with 15 bases between the two ends. The CDR3 consists of 16 residues.

The chain joins TRBV5-5 to TRBJ2-1; 8 bases are a match to TRBD2. CDR3 size: 17 residues. V lost 6 bases, J lost 0 bases, and 11 bases stayed unmatched. In germline, CDR1 is SGHKS, CDR2 YYEKEE (reference sequence). In DNA form, the CDR3 reads TGTGCCAGCAACTTTAAAAGCGGGGGTATCTCCTACAATGAGCAGTTCTTC. Translating it yields CASNFKSGGISYNEQFF.

The rearrangement uses TRBV4-2 and TRBJ2-3; possible D gene TRBD2, 7 bases. Trimming shortened V by 3 bases and J by 5 bases, and 21 bases separated the two germline ends. Germline V gives CDR1 LGHNA, CDR2 YNFKEQ. There are 17 residues in the CDR3. DNA of the CDR3: TGTGCCAGCAGCCATGGGGGGGCCAGAAGTGTTGGAGATACGCAGTATTTT. It translates to CASSHGGARSVGDTQYF.